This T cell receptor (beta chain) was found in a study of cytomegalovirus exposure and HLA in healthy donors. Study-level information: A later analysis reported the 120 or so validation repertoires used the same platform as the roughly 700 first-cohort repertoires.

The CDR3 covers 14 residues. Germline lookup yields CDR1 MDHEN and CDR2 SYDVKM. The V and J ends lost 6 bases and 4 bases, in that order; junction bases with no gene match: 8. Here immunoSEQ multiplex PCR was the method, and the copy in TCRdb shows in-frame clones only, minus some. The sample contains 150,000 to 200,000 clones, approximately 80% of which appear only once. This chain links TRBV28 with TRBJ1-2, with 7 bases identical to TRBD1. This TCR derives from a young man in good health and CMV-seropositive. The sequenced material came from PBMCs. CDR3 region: CASSPTGMFYGYTF. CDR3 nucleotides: TGTGCCAGCAGCCCGACAGGGATGTTCTATGGCTACACCTTC.